This T cell receptor beta chain stems from a study of CD8 T cells in Susac syndrome. After extraction with the RNeasy kit, 0.5 to 1 ug of the RNA was reverse transcribed using random hexamers. TCRdb reprocessed the immunoSEQ multiplex PCR reads via MiXCR and lists one record per CDR3 protein. The sample shows approximately 210,000 distinct CDR3 sequences, around 93% of them seen only once. V gave up 5 bases and J gave up 5 bases, with 12 bases separating them. The CDR3 contains 12 residues. Looked up from germline, CDR1 is SQVTM and CDR2 is ANQGSEA. The sequenced target, TCR beta, came from blood CD8+ and CD4+ T cells.

The chain recombines TRBV29-1 with TRBJ1-1, with D hard to call. The specimen sequenced was CD4+ T cells from PBMCs. The clonotype was recovered from a human donor with Susac syndrome. This CDR3 reads CSVLPTRTEAFF. Written as DNA, the CDR3 is TGCAGCGTTTTACCTACGAGGACTGAAGCTTTCTTT. Drawing the rest from reference TRBV29-1 and TRBJ1-1, the complete variable domain is SAVISQKPSRDICQRGTSLTIQCQVDSQVTMMFWYRQQPGQSLTLIATANQGSEATYESGFVIDKFPISRPNLTFSTLTVSNMSPEDSSIYLCSVLPTRTEAFFGQGTRLTVV.